This T cell receptor (beta chain) was captured in a study of T-cell reconstitution after alpha-beta-depleted transplantation in children. The table lists this clonotype with many counts. What it binds is not known. V shed 5 bases, J shed 4 bases, and the junction held 24 bases outside the gene matches. The CDR3 is made up of 20 amino acids. Whole-study results and caveats: Surviving thymic progenitors and recipient T cells were the source of high TCRbeta diversity at day 60 in some patients. Reports say that about two months after transplant, the alpha-beta T cells came out of several hundred graft clones that had expanded. When one year had passed after transplant, most T-cell counts and diversity came from newly produced T cells.

Unique molecular identifiers were built into the TCRbeta library. TCRdb recomputed calls from the PCR reads with MiXCR, one row per CDR3 protein. The sample holds fewer than 350,000 distinct CDR3 sequences, about 9.9% seen once. This clonotype was obtained from a male patient between 2 and 9 years old who had a stem cell transplant for chronic granulomatous disease, so the T cells may come from the graft donor. This rearrangement joins TRBV12-3 or TRBV12-4 to TRBJ2-3; 7 nucleotides match TRBD2. The sequencing here drew on peripheral blood, taken 180 days after TCRalphabeta/CD19-depleted stem cell transplant. CDR3 protein: CASSPEVWEGRQEGPDTQYF. In nucleotides, the CDR3 is TGTGCCAGCAGTCCTGAGGTCTGGGAGGGCCGGCAGGAGGGGCCAGATACGCAGTATTTT.